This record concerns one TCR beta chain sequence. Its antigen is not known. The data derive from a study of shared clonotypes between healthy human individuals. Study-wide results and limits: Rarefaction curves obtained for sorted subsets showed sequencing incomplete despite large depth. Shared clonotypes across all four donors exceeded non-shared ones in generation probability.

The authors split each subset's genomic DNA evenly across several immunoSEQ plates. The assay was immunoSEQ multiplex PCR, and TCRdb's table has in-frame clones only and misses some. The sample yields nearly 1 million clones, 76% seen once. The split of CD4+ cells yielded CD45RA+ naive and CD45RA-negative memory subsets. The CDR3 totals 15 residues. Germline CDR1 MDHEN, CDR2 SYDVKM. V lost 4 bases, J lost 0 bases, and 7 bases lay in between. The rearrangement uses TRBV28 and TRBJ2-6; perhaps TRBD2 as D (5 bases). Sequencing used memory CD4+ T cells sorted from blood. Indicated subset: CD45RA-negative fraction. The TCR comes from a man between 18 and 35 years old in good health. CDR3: CASSSSSSGANVLTF. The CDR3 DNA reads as TGTGCCAGCAGTTCTAGCAGCTCTGGGGCCAACGTCCTGACTTTC.